This TCR beta chain was captured by sequencing in a study of control samples from healthy donors and cancer patients. Assay: immunoSEQ multiplex PCR; the TCRdb copy retains only in-frame clones and omits some. The sample lists about 89,000 clones; around nine tenths were seen once. V lost 3 bases, J lost 0 bases, and 3 bases lay in between. The CDR3 runs to 13 residues. The germline V gene encodes CDR1 SGHRS and CDR2 YFSETQ. This clone has more than one count but fewer than ten. The clonotype was recovered from a man aged 30 to 45 in good health. The V and J genes are TRBV5-1 and TRBJ1-4; D uncertain. Sequenced input: blood. The CDR3 nucleotides read TGCGCCAGCAGCTGGACAACTAATGAAAAACTGTTTTTT. It is translated as CASSWTTNEKLFF.